The clone carrying this T cell receptor beta chain has more than one count but fewer than ten. Its antigen is not identified. This entry is derived from a study of molecular identifiers for immune sequencing clone quantification. TCRdb analysed the PCR reads with MiXCR anew, one entry per CDR3 protein. The sample lists approximately 500,000 distinct CDR3 sequences; around 23% were seen once. The CDR3 spans 14 residues. Trimming removed 2 bases from V and 3 bases from J; junction bases left unmatched: 0. CDR1 and CDR2 from the germline V gene are ENHRY and SYGVKD. Broader study findings: Clones carrying above 20 RNA copies accounted for over 99% of effector molecules, under 1% in naive cells.

This sequence was found in a human donor in good health. Some libraries in this study had Jurkat cell RNA spiked in. Sequencing input: naive CD8+ T cells from blood, with Jurkat cell RNA spiked in. Subset meaning: FACS-sorted CD8+CD4-CCR7+CD45RA+ naive T cells. The V call is TRBV10-3, the J call TRBJ2-7, with 11 bases fitting TRBD1. The CDR3 bases are TGTGCCATCAGTGAGGGGACAGGGGGCTACGAGCAGTACTTC. This gives the protein CAISEGTGGYEQYF.